This T cell receptor (beta chain) was profiled in a study of blood T cell repertoires in COVID-19. The germline gives CDR1 DFQATT, CDR2 SNEGSKA (reference sequence). V shed 3 bases and J shed 8 bases, with 11 bases lying between them. This CDR3 has 13 residues. The repertoire was sequenced with immunoSEQ multiplex PCR; TCRdb's copy has only in-frame clones and lacks some. The sample lists 190,000 or so clones, around 87% occurring once. About this clone itself: The sample carries other DNA sequences with the same CDR3.

This receptor was obtained from a woman aged 30 to 39 who had recovered from COVID-19. The chain has TRBV20-1 and TRBJ1-6, with D possibly matching TRBD1 (5 bases). Sequencing was performed on PBMCs or T cells enriched from blood (not recorded which). Here the CDR3 reads CSASGGGDSPLHF. CDR3 bases: TGCAGTGCTAGTGGGGGGGGAGATTCACCCCTCCACTTT.